This T cell receptor beta chain was sequenced during a study of blood T cell repertoires in COVID-19. The study assigned cohorts using participant-reported clinical history. In regard to this clone: Other DNA variants within this sample encode the same CDR3.

Clones were sequenced by immunoSEQ multiplex PCR, and TCRdb holds only the in-frame ones, with some missing. The sample has a few hundred thousand clones; around 83% are singletons. In germline, CDR1 is LNHDA, CDR2 SQIVND (reference sequence). The V and J ends lost 5 bases and 2 bases respectively, with 12 bases between them. The CDR3 has 14 amino acids. The sequence was collected from a woman between 50 and 59 years old who had recovered from COVID-19. This sequence joins TRBV19 and TRBJ1-1; D might be TRBD1 (5 bases). Material: PBMCs or T cells enriched from blood (not recorded which). The CDR3 coding sequence is TGTGCCAGTAGTCCCCGGGGGGGTAACACTGAAGCTTTCTTT. Translation: CASSPRGGNTEAFF.